This TCR beta chain was sequenced in a study of Graves' ophthalmopathy and Graves' hyperthyroidism. Study-wide background: Absence of ophthalmopathy within 18 months of follow-up defined stable hyperthyroidism.

Overall study findings and caveats: The study's model predicted ophthalmopathy progression at approximately 71% sensitivity and about 72% specificity.

Amplification from RNA transcripts yielded the TCR beta CDR3 regions. An opening RT-PCR round employed HTBI primers and preceded a second-round multiplex PCR. TCRdb used MiXCR to reprocess the multiplex PCR reads, holding one entry per CDR3 protein. This table has a few hundred thousand distinct CDR3 sequences, approximately 37% appearing once. This clonotype has more than one count but fewer than ten. Its specificity is not known. Uncontrolled infections, other autoimmune diseases, pregnancy or lactation barred patients from enrollment. This CDR3 comprises 15 residues. Germline lookup yields CDR1 SGHTA and CDR2 FQGNSA. Trimming removed 4 bases from V and 1 base from J; junction bases left unmatched: 6.

The sequencing sample was made of peripheral blood or thyroid tissue (not recorded which). The chain recombines TRBV7-2 with TRBJ2-5; 7 positions match TRBD2. This receptor was identified in an adult man with Graves' hyperthyroidism. CDR3 coding DNA: TGTGCCAGCAGCTACGGCGGGAGACCCCAAGAGACCCAGTACTTC. The encoded protein is CASSYGGRPQETQYF.